The next 21 T cell receptor beta chains were all read from a single sample in a study of radiation and T cells in renal cell carcinoma. TCRdb keeps only in-frame clones here, not all; method: immunoSEQ multiplex PCR. The sample has more than 95,000 clones; about four fifths are singletons. Time point denoted: blood 2 weeks post-SBRT. Stated treatment: 15 Gy SBRT to primary tumor, nephrectomy 4 weeks later. The material sequenced was blood, taken from a patient whose treatment included radiotherapy and nephrectomy. Every receptor here comes from a man in his fifties with renal cell carcinoma.

The CDR3 spells CASSLRTGARYGYTF. CDR3 nucleotides: TGTGCCAGCAGCTTAAGGACAGGGGCTCGATATGGCTACACCTTC. The rearrangement joins TRBV7-2 to TRBJ1-2, with 9 positions matching TRBD1. Losses at the gene ends were 2 bases for V and 5 bases for J; bases not matched to a gene: 6. CDR1 and CDR2 from the germline V gene are SGHTA and FQGNSA. The CDR3 is 15 residues long. The full variable domain, its missing parts supplied by reference TRBV7-2 and TRBJ1-2, is GAGVSQSPSNKVTEKGKDVELRCDPISGHTALYWYRQSLGQGLEFLIYFQGNSAPDKSGLPSDRFSAERTGGSVSTLTIQRTQQEDSAVYLCASSLRTGARYGYTFGSGTRLTVV.

J is TRBJ1-3 and V is TRBV5-1; no definite D call. Trimming left V 0 bases short and J 2 bases short, with 6 bases between. Germline values: CDR1 SGHRS, CDR2 YFSETQ. This CDR3 has 14 residues. The CDR3 loop reads CASSLGGTGNTIYF. As DNA, the CDR3 is TGCGCCAGCAGCTTGGGCGGGACTGGAAACACCATATATTTT.

The J gene is TRBJ2-5, the V gene TRBV29-1, with D perhaps assigned TRBD1 or TRBD2 (7 bases each). Germline loops: CDR1 SQVTM, CDR2 ANQGSEA. The V gene lost 6 bases and the J gene lost 5 bases, with 13 bases spanning the gap. The CDR3 has 12 amino acids. CDR3 in DNA: TGCAGCGTCCGACAGGGAGGGGAGACCCAGTACTTC. Residues: CSVRQGGETQYF.

The chain is built from TRBV7-6 and TRBJ2-7; 7 bases line up with TRBD1. The CDR3 sequence is 14 residues long. V gave up 0 bases and J gave up 4 bases; unmatched junction bases: 3. Germline assignment: CDR1 SGHVS and CDR2 FNYEAQ. In nucleotides, the CDR3 is TGTGCCAGCAGCTTAGCGCGGACAGGATACGAGCAGTACTTC. Encoded protein: CASSLARTGYEQYF.

This clone has more than one count but fewer than ten. The V call is TRBV7-6, the J call TRBJ1-5, with D maybe TRBD1 (6 bases). This CDR3 is built from 15 residues. Germline loops: CDR1 SGHVS, CDR2 FNYEAQ. V lost 1 base, J lost 4 bases, and 11 bases lay in between. The CDR3 DNA sequence: TGTGCCAGCAGCTTAGATCAGGGGCTGAATCAGCCCCAGCATTTT. Translating gives CASSLDQGLNQPQHF.

The chain couples TRBV23-1 to TRBJ2-7, with 7 bases matching TRBD1. TRBV23-1 is reported as an ORF; its role is uncertain. J was trimmed by 1 base and V by 7 bases; bases with no gene match: 22. This CDR3 contains 19 residues. The CDR3 reads CASNLVPGQRRRWSYEQYF. CDR3 sequence (DNA): TGCGCCAGCAACCTAGTACCGGGACAGAGGAGGAGATGGTCCTACGAGCAGTACTTC.

The chain links TRBV7-2 to TRBJ2-5; 7 nucleotides match TRBD2. V lost 1 base, J lost 1 base, and 6 bases stayed unmatched. The CDR3 is 16 residues long. Germline assignment: CDR1 SGHTA and CDR2 FQGNSA. The CDR3 sequence: CASSLGLAESQETQYF. CDR3 bases: TGTGCCAGCAGCTTAGGGCTAGCGGAGAGCCAAGAGACCCAGTACTTC.

Concerning this clone itself: The sample contains more than one DNA sequence encoding this CDR3. The rearrangement uses TRBV7-4 and TRBJ2-5, with 10 nucleotides matching TRBD2. With V trimmed by 5 bases and J by 5 bases, 8 bases remained unmatched. The CDR3 is 15 residues long. Germline V gene sequence: CDR1 SGHVT, CDR2 SQSDAQ. The CDR3 DNA reads TGTGCCAGCAGCCCGCAGGGACTAGCGTCCGAGACCCAGTACTTC. Amino acids: CASSPQGLASETQYF.

The chain combines TRBV5-1 with TRBJ2-3, with 13 bases fitting TRBD2. J was trimmed by 6 bases and V by 2 bases; bases with no gene match: 9. The length of the CDR3 is 17 residues. CDR1 and CDR2 (germline): SGHRS, YFSETQ. The CDR3 sequence is CASSLASVTSGGDTQYF. DNA of the CDR3: TGCGCCAGCAGCTTAGCCTCCGTGACTAGCGGGGGGGATACGCAGTATTTT.

This rearrangement joins TRBV7-6 to TRBJ1-2; D gene uncertain. Germline V lookup: CDR1 SGHVS, CDR2 FNYEAQ. The V end was cut by 5 bases, the J end by 0 bases, with 19 bases between. The CDR3 loop spans 17 amino acids. CDR3 sequence (DNA): TGTGCCAGCAGCCGACCCCGGACGTTTTCAGCTAACTATGGCTACACCTTC. This encodes CASSRPRTFSANYGYTF.

The rearrangement links TRBV7-6 to TRBJ2-3; TRBD1 or TRBD2 may be the D gene (5 bases each). Trimming shortened V by 2 bases and J by 3 bases, and 15 bases separated the two germline ends. This CDR3 comprises 16 residues. The germline gives CDR1 SGHVS, CDR2 FNYEAQ. Here the CDR3 DNA reads TGTGCCAGCAGCTTACCGGGACGGCGAGGTACAGATACGCAGTATTTT. Translated: CASSLPGRRGTDTQYF.

The chain combines TRBV11-2 with TRBJ2-5; 7 bases align to TRBD2. Germline V gene data show CDR1 as SGHAT and CDR2 as FQNNGV. The ends lost 3 bases at V and 2 bases at J; junction bases unmatched: 3. The CDR3 sequence is 14 residues long. In nucleotides, the CDR3 is TGTGCCAGCAGCTTGAGGCGGGGGCAAGAGACCCAGTACTTC. It is translated as CASSLRRGQETQYF.

This chain links TRBV7-3 with TRBJ2-3; the D gene could be TRBD1 or TRBD2 (6 bases each). The CDR3 has 14 amino acids. In germline, CDR1 is SGHTA, CDR2 FQGTGA. V was clipped by 2 bases and J by 9 bases, with 15 bases between them. The CDR3 protein is CASSLEGGTKTQYF. The DNA of the CDR3 is TGTGCCAGCAGCTTAGAGGGCGGGACAAAGACGCAGTATTTT. Using reference TRBV7-3 and TRBJ2-3 for the parts outside the CDR3, the full variable domain is GAGVSQTPSNKVTEKGKYVELRCDPISGHTALYWYRQSLGQGPEFLIYFQGTGAADDSGLPNDRFFAVRPEGSVSTLKIQRTERGDSAVYLCASSLEGGTKTQYFGPGTRLTVL.

The V and J genes are TRBV9 and TRBJ2-1; 9 bases are a match to TRBD2. The CDR3 runs 16 residues. V gave up 0 bases and J gave up 3 bases; unmatched junction bases: 4. From germline, CDR1 is SGDLS and CDR2 YYNGEE. The CDR3 sequence: CASSVALAGNYNEQFF. The CDR3 DNA follows: TGTGCCAGCAGCGTAGCTCTAGCGGGAAACTACAATGAGCAGTTCTTC.

V is TRBV5-1 and J is TRBJ1-2; 7 nucleotides agree with TRBD1. V lost 3 bases, J lost 5 bases, and 1 base stayed unmatched. The CDR3 consists of 12 residues. CDR1 and CDR2 (germline): SGHRS, YFSETQ. CDR3: CASSSTGYGYTF. Here the CDR3 DNA reads TGCGCCAGCAGCTCGACAGGGTATGGCTACACCTTC.

The chain recombines TRBV27 with TRBJ2-6; D is possibly TRBD2 (6 bases). Germline values: CDR1 MNHEY, CDR2 SMNVEV (reference sequence). Trimming removed 6 bases at V and 4 bases at J, with 13 bases between. This CDR3 is 15 amino acids long. The CDR3 sequence: CASRAGGYGANVLTF. CDR3 sequence (DNA): TGTGCCAGCAGAGCTGGGGGGTACGGGGCCAACGTCCTGACTTTC.

The CDR3 reads CASSLTTGPPLAFF. The CDR3 DNA sequence: TGTGCCAGCAGCTTGACGACGGGCCCCCCTCTTGCTTTCTTT. The V and J genes are TRBV5-6 and TRBJ1-1; D gene unclear. The germline V and J ends were trimmed by 1 base and 11 bases, with 18 bases remaining between them. Germline CDR1 SGHDT, CDR2 YYEEEE. The CDR3 is made up of 14 amino acids.

The V call is TRBV11-2, the J call TRBJ2-2, with D possibly being TRBD2 (6 bases). The CDR3 spans 18 residues. V was cut by 5 bases and J by 2 bases, with 21 bases left in between. Per germline, CDR1 SGHAT and CDR2 FQNNGV. The CDR3 loop reads CASSTGTSSRPNTGELFF. The CDR3 DNA sequence: TGTGCCAGCAGCACTGGGACTTCCTCCCGGCCCAACACCGGGGAGCTGTTTTTT.

The J gene is TRBJ1-3, the V gene TRBV6-5; 7 positions match TRBD1. This CDR3 region has 15 residues. Germline loops: CDR1 MNHEY, CDR2 SVGAGI. V dropped 7 bases and J dropped 4; count of bases not matched to a gene: 10. CDR3 nucleotide sequence: TGTGCCAGCACCTCCCTAGGGGGCGCCGGAAACACCATATATTTT. Translating it yields CASTSLGGAGNTIYF.

The chain links TRBV5-1 to TRBJ2-7, with TRBD1 matching 7 bases. Unmatched junction bases numbered 16, after V lost 4 bases and J lost 9 bases. The germline CDR1 and CDR2 sequences are SGHRS and YFSETQ. The CDR3 totals 15 residues. CDR3 region: CASSPGTVLTMGQYF. In DNA form, the CDR3 reads TGCGCCAGCAGCCCCGGGACAGTACTAACCATGGGGCAGTACTTC.

The CDR3 region is CASSRTVQSTDTQYF. In DNA, the CDR3 is TGTGCCAGCAGTCGGACAGTCCAAAGCACAGATACGCAGTATTTT. V usage is TRBV6-4 and J usage is TRBJ2-3, with D possibly matching TRBD1 (6 bases). CDR3 length equals 15 residues. Between the trimmed V and J ends, which lost 5 bases and 0 bases, there was a span of 12 bases. Germline loops: CDR1 MRHNA, CDR2 SNTAGT.